This T cell receptor beta chain is from a study of response to subunit inactivated influenza vaccine (dated by TCRdb to the late 2010s). Turning to the overall study: The study used deep quantitative T cell receptor repertoire profiling to track responses to a trivalent subunit inactivated influenza vaccine. Study-level results and caveats: The authors suggested that each seasonal influenza vaccination may recruit only a limited number of new T cells.

Libraries were constructed by RT-PCR. Instrument used: Illumina HiSeq 2500. TCRdb reworked the public reads: Q25 trimming with fastp, MiXCR clone assembly, productive beta chains retained. Rows with one shared CDR3 protein collapse into an entry with the most common genes and DNA. The sample yields hundreds of thousands of distinct CDR3 sequences; 12% were counted once. Jointly, the top ten make up approximately 7.8% of the sample. On this clonotype itself: Its recognized antigen is unknown. No much larger clonotype is one base removed from it; base qualities were not supplied.

At the junction V is shortened by 2 bases and J by 7 bases; bases outside the gene matches: 6. For CDR1 and CDR2, the germline V gene (reference sequence) lists LGHDT and YNNKEL. Measured from the cysteine to the phenylalanine, the CDR3 is 15 residues long. Left in the record is the CDR3 DNA by itself, 45 bases read in frame from the first base. Material: non-naive T cells sorted from PBMCs, obtained approximately 15 days before vaccination. The sample's cell subset or site label, in plain terms: memory T cell fraction. The chain employs TRBV3-1 and TRBJ1-2; TRBD1 aligns with 11 central bases. The clonotype comes from a man over 45 who received an inactivated influenza vaccine. Donor details come from another sample of the same person, matched by shared clones. The DNA reads TGTGCCAGCAGCCAACTGGACAGGGGGCGGGGTGGCTACACCTTC. Its protein is CASSQLDRGRGGYTF.